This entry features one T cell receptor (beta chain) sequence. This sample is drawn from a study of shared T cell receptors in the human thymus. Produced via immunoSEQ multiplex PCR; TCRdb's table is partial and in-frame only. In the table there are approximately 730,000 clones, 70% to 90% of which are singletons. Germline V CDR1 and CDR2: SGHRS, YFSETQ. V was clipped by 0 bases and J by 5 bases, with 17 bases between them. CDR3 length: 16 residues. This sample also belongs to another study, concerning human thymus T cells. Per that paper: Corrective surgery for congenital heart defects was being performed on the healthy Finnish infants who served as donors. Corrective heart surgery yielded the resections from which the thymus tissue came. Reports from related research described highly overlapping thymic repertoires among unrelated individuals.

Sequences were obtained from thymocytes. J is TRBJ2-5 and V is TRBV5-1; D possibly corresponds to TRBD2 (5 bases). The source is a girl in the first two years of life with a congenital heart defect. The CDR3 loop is CASSLVRTPRGETQYF. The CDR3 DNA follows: TGCGCCAGCAGCTTGGTCCGTACGCCCCGCGGGGAGACCCAGTACTTC.